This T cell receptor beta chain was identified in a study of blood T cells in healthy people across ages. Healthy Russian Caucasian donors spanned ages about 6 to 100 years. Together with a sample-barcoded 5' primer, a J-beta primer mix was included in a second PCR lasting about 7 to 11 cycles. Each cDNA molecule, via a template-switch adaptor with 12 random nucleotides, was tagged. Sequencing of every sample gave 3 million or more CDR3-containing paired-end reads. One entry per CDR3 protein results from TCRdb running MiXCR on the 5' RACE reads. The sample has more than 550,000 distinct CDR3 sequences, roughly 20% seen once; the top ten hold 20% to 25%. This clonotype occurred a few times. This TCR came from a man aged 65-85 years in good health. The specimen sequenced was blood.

CDR3: CASSSRGVFYEQYF. The DNA for the CDR3 is TGTGCCAGCAGCTCCCGGGGGGTCTTCTACGAGCAGTACTTC. The V and J genes are TRBV5-6 and TRBJ2-7, with 7 bases that match TRBD2. Germline V CDR1 and CDR2: SGHDT, YYEEEE. The CDR3 consists of 14 residues. With 3 bases clipped from V and 3 bases from J, the junction kept 6 bases outside the gene matches.